These T cell receptor beta chains were read from a single sample in a study of neurological immune-mediated disorders. TCRdb called the 5' RACE reads again in MiXCR, with one record for every CDR3 protein. This sample carries around 26,000 distinct CDR3 sequences, just over 6.5% of them seen once, and the ten largest clones take 9%. What was sequenced was PBMCs. The receptors were gathered from a woman between 45 and 60 years old in good health. Both conserved end residues are trimmed from each CDR3. Fields, in order: D gene, V gene, J gene, CDR3 protein. D genes are given only for firm matches.

NA,TRBV20-1,TRBJ1-1,SAPQLSLGGTEAF
NA,TRBV4-3,TRBJ2-3,ASSQDRGRDTQY
NA,TRBV7-8,TRBJ2-7,ASSARPGPYEQY
TRBD1,TRBV12-3/TRBV12-4,TRBJ1-2,ASSFEGAPGYT
TRBD1,TRBV18,TRBJ1-1,ASSHGQGVTEAF
NA,TRBV2,TRBJ1-4,ATKGDTTNEKLF
NA,TRBV5-1,TRBJ1-1,ASSYGNLEAF
TRBD1,TRBV20-1,TRBJ2-5,SARPEGQERGTQY
NA,TRBV3-1,TRBJ1-3,ASSQGGQGNTIY
NA,TRBV20-1,TRBJ1-1,SARDHTEAF
NA,TRBV5-5,TRBJ2-5,ASSGPLQTTQETQY
NA,TRBV12-3/TRBV12-4,TRBJ2-1,ASSPEVPANEQF
TRBD1,TRBV20-1,TRBJ1-2,SASPLHDRENGYT
NA,TRBV7-2,TRBJ2-3,ASSLGRGGGSTQY
TRBD2,TRBV29-1,TRBJ2-1,SVPGLGYNEQF
NA,TRBV20-1,TRBJ2-5,SASLGGQETQY
NA,TRBV20-1,TRBJ1-1,SARGATSEAF
TRBD1,TRBV20-1,TRBJ2-2,SATDRGHTGELF
NA,TRBV2,TRBJ1-2,ASSERRAGNGYT
NA,TRBV10-3,TRBJ1-4,AISEDGGVEKLF
NA,TRBV5-1,TRBJ1-2,ASSLVGNGYT
NA,TRBV7-8,TRBJ2-7,ASSLLGSYEQY
NA,TRBV6-6,TRBJ2-3,ASSIKITDTQY
TRBD1,TRBV20-1,TRBJ1-4,SATTGPTGEKLF
TRBD2,TRBV5-1,TRBJ2-3,ASSSERGVNTDTQY
TRBD1,TRBV5-5,TRBJ2-2,ASSGNRGPGLLYTGELF
NA,TRBV6-5,TRBJ1-1,ASSPLVYANTEAF
NA,TRBV4-3,TRBJ2-3,ASSWIGDTQY
NA,TRBV6-6,TRBJ2-2,ATGFGGGELF
TRBD1,TRBV20-1,TRBJ2-7,SASQPGQQRSEQY
NA,TRBV7-8,TRBJ1-1,ASSLGASSRAF
TRBD2,TRBV6-5,TRBJ2-3,ASSSLAGASTDTQY
NA,TRBV6-1,TRBJ1-2,ASSEFQGLGYT
NA,TRBV9,TRBJ2-2,ASSVGIGAANTGELF
TRBD1,TRBV7-2,TRBJ2-5,ASSLGQGPQETQY
NA,TRBV20-1,TRBJ1-4,SALHRRNEKLF
TRBD1,TRBV20-1,TRBJ2-7,SAWSDRGQDEQY
TRBD1,TRBV20-1,TRBJ2-3,SARGQVLPDTQY
NA,TRBV20-1,TRBJ1-1,SAPRANEAF
TRBD1,TRBV5-6,TRBJ1-2,ASSSGQGRAYGYT
NA,TRBV29-1,TRBJ2-1,SVGQALHNEQF
TRBD1,TRBV20-1,TRBJ1-5,SASLPTGTVRLQPQH
NA,TRBV28,TRBJ2-3,ASSLGTSTDTQY
NA,TRBV27,TRBJ2-6,ASSPIQGPGANVLT
TRBD1,TRBV18,TRBJ2-3,ASSERTGGTDTQY
TRBD2,TRBV4-1,TRBJ2-3,ASSQDRSGGQRNTDTQY
NA,TRBV20-1,TRBJ2-5,SAIDMGNQETQY
NA,TRBV29-1,TRBJ1-2,SVKNRDANYGYT
NA,TRBV5-1,TRBJ2-7,ASSLRFHEQY
NA,TRBV27,TRBJ1-2,ASRYRRGEYGYT
TRBD1,TRBV6-5,TRBJ1-5,ASGTGTGLTQPQH
NA,TRBV5-1,TRBJ2-7,ASSPPGDWDEQY
NA,TRBV5-1,TRBJ2-2,ASSLEALLSGELF
NA,TRBV28,TRBJ1-5,ASSLFGGQPQH
TRBD1,TRBV12-3/TRBV12-4,TRBJ2-6,ASSLEVGTGTGANVLT
TRBD1,TRBV19,TRBJ2-1,ASKQGTYNEQF
TRBD2,TRBV7-6,TRBJ2-1,ASSGADRGTSGRDYNEQF
NA,TRBV29-1,TRBJ2-6,SVDGDYSGANVLT
NA,TRBV10-2,TRBJ2-7,ASSAAAVYEQY